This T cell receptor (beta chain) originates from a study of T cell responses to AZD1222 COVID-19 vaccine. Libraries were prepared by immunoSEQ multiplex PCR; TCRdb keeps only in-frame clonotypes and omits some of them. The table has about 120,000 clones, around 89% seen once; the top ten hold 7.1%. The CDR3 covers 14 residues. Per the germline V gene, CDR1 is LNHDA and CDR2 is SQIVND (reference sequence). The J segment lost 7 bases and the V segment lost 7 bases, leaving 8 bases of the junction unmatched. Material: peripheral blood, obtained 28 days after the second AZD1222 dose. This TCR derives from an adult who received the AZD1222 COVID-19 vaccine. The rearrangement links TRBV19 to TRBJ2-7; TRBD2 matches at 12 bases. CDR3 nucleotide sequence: TGTGCCAGTACCCCGGGACTAGCGGGTGCGGAGCAGTACTTC. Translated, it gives CASTPGLAGAEQYF.